This T cell receptor beta chain was documented in a study of T cell clusters in autoimmune cytopenias. One tube held mixed TRB-A and TRB-B primer pools for touch-down PCR. TCRdb reanalyzed the multiplex PCR reads, giving one entry per CDR3 protein sequence and no DNA. Its clone listing holds a few thousand distinct CDR3 sequences. Per the germline V gene, CDR1 is SEHNR and CDR2 is FQNEAQ (reference sequence). This CDR3 is 13 amino acids long. TRB amplification used approximately 250 ng of peripheral blood genomic DNA. The sequencing input was peripheral blood. The receptor was isolated from a human donor with an autoimmune cytopenia or autoimmune hepatitis (not recorded which). The V and J genes are TRBV7-9 and TRBJ1-2; checking the TCRdb D call of TRBD1 is not possible without DNA. CDR3 in amino acids: CASSGDMTRGYTF.